These T cell receptor beta chains were read from a single sample in a study of T cell repertoires in cytomegalovirus infection. One entry per CDR3 protein results from TCRdb running MiXCR on the reads. The profile shows some 940,000 distinct CDR3 sequences, around a third of them singletons. Their antigens remain unidentified. This specimen was cultured CD8+ T cells from PBMCs, taken from culture after CMV antigen stimulation. The receptor set was obtained from a human donor in good health (CMV status not recorded). Some clones in this sample may be carry-over from other donors' samples. Both conserved end residues are part of each CDR3. A D gene is named only where the DNA matches it firmly. A row's size may be missing; if present it is once, few, many or a size class.

>TRBV27|.|.|TRBJ2-4
TGTGCCAGCAGCCCCCTCGCGGGTACCAAAAACATTCAGTACTTC
CASSPLAGTKNIQYF
>TRBV7-9|.|.|TRBJ2-2
TGTGCCAGCAACCCCCAGGCAGGGGCAGAAGGGGAGCTGTTTTTT
CASNPQAGAEGELFF
>TRBV6-1|TRBD1|.|TRBJ1-2
TGTGCCAGCAGTTACTACTCCGGGACAGGGGTTAACTATGGCTACACCTTC
CASSYYSGTGVNYGYTF
>TRBV6-2/TRBV6-3|.|.|TRBJ1-5
TGTGCCAGCAGTTACGTGGCAGGGGTCCAGCCCCAGCATTTT
CASSYVAGVQPQHF
>TRBV7-6|.|many|TRBJ2-7
TGTGCCAGCAGCTTAGCGGCCAGGGCCTCGGACGAGCAGTACTTC
CASSLAARASDEQYF
>TRBV19|.|.|TRBJ2-1
TGTGCCAGTAGTATCCCCGGCCCCGAGCAGTTCTTC
CASSIPGPEQFF
>TRBV12-5|.|many|TRBJ1-1
TGTGCTAGTGGTTTGGGATTGAACAGTGAAGCTTTCTTT
CASGLGLNSEAFF
>TRBV7-2|.|many|TRBJ2-7
TGTGCCAGCAGCTTCTATCTTGTTGGCCCCTACGAGCAGTACTTC
CASSFYLVGPYEQYF
>TRBV6-4|.|few|TRBJ2-2
TGTGCCAGCAGTGTCTCAATCGAGGGCGGGGAGCTGTTTTTT
CASSVSIEGGELFF
>TRBV4-3|.|.|TRBJ1-1
TGCGCCAGCAGCCAGCAGGACACCCTATTGAACACTGAAGCTTTCTTT
CASSQQDTLLNTEAFF
>TRBV7-9|.|few|TRBJ2-1
TGTGCCAGCAGCTTAGGTGACAGGAAAAACAATGAGCAGTTCTTC
CASSLGDRKNNEQFF
>TRBV7-6|.|.|TRBJ2-5
TGTGCCAGCAGCTTTGTGCCCCGGGGGCCCGAGACCCAGTACTTC
CASSFVPRGPETQYF
>TRBV12-3/TRBV12-4|TRBD2|many|TRBJ2-3
TGTGCCAGCACTTTTTCGACTAGCGCGGTCACAGATACGCAGTATTTT
CASTFSTSAVTDTQYF
>TRBV7-3|.|.|TRBJ2-5
TGTGCCAGCAGCCCCCTGGACGGAAAGTACCAAGAGACCCAGTACTTC
CASSPLDGKYQETQYF
>TRBV28|.|.|TRBJ1-1
TGTGCCAGCAGTTATTTCAGGGGAAACACTGAAGCTTTCTTT
CASSYFRGNTEAFF
>TRBV7-2|.|many|TRBJ2-4
TGTGCCAGCAGCCCTGAGGGGGGGCTAGCCAAAAACATTCAGTACTTC
CASSPEGGLAKNIQYF
>TRBV4-1|.|few|TRBJ1-1
TGCGCCAGCAGCCAAGATCCGGCGAACACTGAAGCTTTCTTT
CASSQDPANTEAFF
>TRBV7-9|TRBD2|many|TRBJ2-5
TGTGCCAGCAGCCAGATCGGGGGGGGCTCGGAGACCCAGTACTTC
CASSQIGGGSETQYF
>TRBV5-5|.|once|TRBJ2-7
TGTGCCAGCAGATTGCCGGGATGGTCCTACGAGCAGTACTTC
CASRLPGWSYEQYF
>TRBV2|.|.|TRBJ1-6
TGTGCCAGCAGAGGCGGCAGGCGGTCCCTCCACTTT
CASRGGRRSLHF
>TRBV12-5|TRBD1|.|TRBJ1-2
TGTGCTAGTGGTTTGCCCGACGAGGGGGCGCACGACACCTTC
CASGLPDEGAHDTF
>TRBV5-6|.|.|TRBJ1-1
TGTGCCAGCAGCTTGGTGGATACGACTGAAGCTTTCTTT
CASSLVDTTEAFF
>TRBV12-3/TRBV12-4|TRBD1|many|TRBJ2-7
TGTGCCAGCAGTCCATCATACCGAGGGGGCCTCACCTACGAGCAGTACTTC
CASSPSYRGGLTYEQYF
>TRBV12-5|TRBD1|many|TRBJ1-5
TGTGCTAGTGGTGGACAGGGCAATCAGCCCCAGCATTTT
CASGGQGNQPQHF